The 26 T cell receptor beta chains given below trace back to one sample, sequenced in a study of blood T cell repertoires in COVID-19. The assay was immunoSEQ multiplex PCR, and TCRdb's table has in-frame clones only and misses some. The sample has tens of thousands of clones, around 75% seen once. Sequencing was performed on peripheral blood. These receptors were taken from a man between 70 and 80 years old with COVID-19, enrolled during active disease.

The chain employs TRBV11-3 and TRBJ1-4; D may be TRBD1 (5 bases). In germline, CDR1 is SGHNT, CDR2 YENEEA. V was clipped by 5 bases and J by 1 base, with 11 bases between them. This CDR3 contains 15 residues. CDR3 DNA: TGTGCCAGCAGCCCCCCCGGGGGAACTAATGAAAAACTGTTTTTT. Amino acids: CASSPPGGTNEKLFF.

The chain is built from TRBV5-6 and TRBJ1-2; maybe TRBD1 (6 bases). The germline CDR1 and CDR2 sequences are SGHDT and YYEEEE. This CDR3 region has 14 residues. The V end was cut by 0 bases, the J end by 8 bases, with 14 bases between. The CDR3 coding sequence is TGTGCCAGCAGCTTGGAATACGTGACAGGCGGCTACACCTTC. It codes for CASSLEYVTGGYTF.

The V call is TRBV10-3, the J call TRBJ1-2, with D maybe TRBD1 (6 bases). The V gene lost 6 bases and the J gene lost 2 bases, with 10 bases spanning the gap. Germline V lookup: CDR1 ENHRY, CDR2 SYGVKD. The CDR3 is made up of 13 amino acids. CDR3 sequence reads: CAISLRGNYGYTF. The DNA of the CDR3 is TGTGCCATCAGCCTCAGGGGAAACTATGGCTACACCTTC.

The genes are TRBV7-3 and TRBJ2-1; D is perhaps TRBD1 (5 bases). This CDR3 is 15 amino acids long. V lost 3 bases to trimming and J lost 4 bases, with 13 bases between them. The germline V gene has CDR1 SGHTA and CDR2 FQGTGA. The chain's CDR3 is CASSFDPGAYNEQFF. CDR3 DNA sequence: TGTGCCAGCAGCTTCGACCCTGGGGCTTACAATGAGCAGTTCTTC.

The V and J genes are TRBV24-1 and TRBJ2-2; TRBD1 might be the D (6 bases). CDR1 is KGHDR and CDR2 is SFDVKD in the germline V gene. Trimming stripped 3 bases from V and 1 base from J, with 8 bases between. The CDR3 covers 15 residues. CDR3 DNA: TGTGCCACCAGTGATAGGACAGTGAACACCGGGGAGCTGTTTTTT. Residues: CATSDRTVNTGELFF.

The chain links TRBV28 to TRBJ2-3; 7 bases align to TRBD1. This CDR3 has 15 residues. Germline assignment: CDR1 MDHEN and CDR2 SYDVKM. V gave up 1 base and J gave up 2 bases; unmatched junction bases: 3. For the CDR3, the DNA is TGTGCCAGCAGTTTATTGACAGGGAACACAGATACGCAGTATTTT. It codes for CASSLLTGNTDTQYF.

CDR3 nucleotides: TGTGCCAGTAGTATAGGAGGGGGACTAGCGGAGCGTACGAGGCAGTACTTC. Translated, it gives CASSIGGGLAERTRQYF. J is TRBJ2-7 and V is TRBV19; 11 bases agree with TRBD2. CDR1 LNHDA and CDR2 SQIVND come from the germline V gene (reference sequence). The CDR3 is 17 residues long. V gave up 1 base and J gave up 9 bases; unmatched junction bases: 14. The variable domain in full, completed from reference TRBV19 and TRBJ2-7, reads DGGITQSPKYLFRKEGQNVTLSCEQNLNHDAMYWYRQDPGQGLRLIYYSQIVNDFQKGDIAEGYSVSREKKESFPLTVTSAQKNPTAFYLCASSIGGGLAERTRQYFGPGTRLTVT.

The V call is TRBV19, the J call TRBJ2-5; TRBD2 matches 7 bases. J gave up 5 bases and V 7 bases, and 13 bases lay outside the gene matches. The CDR3 is 15 residues long. Germline CDR1 is LNHDA and CDR2 is SQIVND (reference sequence). The CDR3 coding sequence is TGTGCCAGTAAGGCGAGCGGGGCTCCGCGGGAGACCCAGTACTTC. It translates to CASKASGAPRETQYF.

The chain joins TRBV28 to TRBJ2-3; 7 bases are shared with TRBD1. Per the germline V gene, CDR1 is MDHEN and CDR2 is SYDVKM. The J segment lost 6 bases and the V segment lost 4 bases, leaving 10 bases of the junction unmatched. The CDR3 runs 15 residues. CDR3 sequence (DNA): TGTGCCAGCAGTTCAACAGGGGCATTGTCGGATACGCAGTATTTT. This codes for CASSSTGALSDTQYF.

The gene calls are TRBV30 and TRBJ1-6, with D possibly matching TRBD1 (5 bases). V lost 2 bases to trimming and J lost 0 bases, with 8 bases between them. The CDR3 length is 15 residues. From germline, CDR1 is GTSNPN and CDR2 SVGIG (reference sequence). CDR3 nucleotide sequence: TGTGCCTGGAGTTTAGGGGCCTCCTATAATTCACCCCTCCACTTT. It encodes CAWSLGASYNSPLHF.

This sequence joins TRBV29-1 and TRBJ1-1; no reliable D call. Germline V lookup: CDR1 SQVTM, CDR2 ANQGSEA. This CDR3 is 12 amino acids long. Trimming shortened V by 6 bases and J by 3 bases, and 11 bases separated the two germline ends. The CDR3 DNA reads TGCAGCGTACCCGGGAGGGACACTGAAGCTTTCTTT. It encodes CSVPGRDTEAFF.

This clone was detected once. The rearrangement uses TRBV7-9 and TRBJ1-4; no reliable D call. The V gene's germline CDR1 is SEHNR and CDR2 FQNEAQ (reference sequence). CDR3 length equals 14 residues. With 4 bases removed from V and 8 bases from J, the gap between germline ends came to 14 bases. CDR3 sequence: CASSSRENGEKLFF. DNA for the CDR3: TGTGCCAGCAGCTCGAGGGAGAACGGCGAAAAACTGTTTTTT.

The chain joins TRBV12-3 or TRBV12-4 to TRBJ2-3, with D possibly TRBD1 on 6 matching bases. The ends were cut back, 7 bases at V and 6 bases at J, with 14 bases in the middle. The CDR3 has 13 amino acids. CDR3 sequence (DNA): TGTGCCAGCAAGGGGGAGCTTTGGGATACGCAGTATTTT. Protein product: CASKGELWDTQYF.

The chain combines TRBV30 with TRBJ2-3, with 15 bases matching TRBD2. The CDR3 has 17 residues. CDR1 GTSNPN and CDR2 SVGIG come from the germline V gene (reference sequence). V lost 4 bases to trimming and J lost 2 bases; unmatched junction nucleotides: 7. CDR3 residues: CAWTDGLAGGATDTQYF. The DNA for the CDR3 is TGTGCCTGGACCGACGGACTAGCGGGAGGGGCCACAGATACGCAGTATTTT.

V and J are TRBV10-2 and TRBJ1-5; D is uncertain. The V gene lost 0 bases and the J gene lost 5 bases, with 5 bases spanning the gap. Germline CDR1 WSHSY, CDR2 SAAADI. The length of the CDR3 is 13 residues. The CDR3 nucleotides are TGCGCCAGCAGTGAGTCCGTTTATCAGCCCCAGCATTTT. It yields the protein CASSESVYQPQHF.

The chain combines TRBV5-1 with TRBJ2-1; 10 bases agree with TRBD2. Germline V lookup: CDR1 SGHRS, CDR2 YFSETQ. The CDR3 is made up of 15 amino acids. The V and J ends lost 2 bases and 6 bases, in that order; junction bases with no gene match: 5. The CDR3 DNA follows: TGCGCCAGCAGCTTCTTAGCGGGGGGTGTCAATGAGCAGTTCTTC. Translated, it gives CASSFLAGGVNEQFF.

The genes are TRBV4-2 and TRBJ2-1, with 7 bases that match TRBD1. The junction had 10 bases not matched to a gene; V was cut back by 0 bases and J by 11 bases. Looked up from germline, CDR1 is LGHNA and CDR2 is YNFKEQ. This CDR3 has 15 residues. The CDR3 sequence is CASSQDLLGTAKQFF. Here the CDR3 DNA reads TGTGCCAGCAGCCAAGATCTCCTAGGGACAGCCAAGCAGTTCTTC.

This chain connects TRBV11-3 to TRBJ2-7; a weak D match, TRBD1 (6 bases). Trimming removed 6 bases at V and 7 bases at J, with 13 bases between. Looked up from germline, CDR1 is SGHNT and CDR2 is YENEEA. The CDR3 sequence is 12 residues long. This CDR3 reads CASRSDSTEQYF. CDR3 DNA: TGTGCCAGCAGATCGGACAGTACGGAGCAGTACTTC.

The rearrangement joins TRBV7-9 to TRBJ1-1, with 9 positions matching TRBD1. The CDR3 contains 14 residues. V shed 5 bases and J 4 bases; nucleotides not matched to a gene: 5. Germline CDR1 reads SEHNR; CDR2 reads FQNEAQ (reference sequence). Written as DNA, the CDR3 is TGTGCCAGCAGCCCACAGGGGGCGGGCACTGAAGCTTTCTTT. Protein: CASSPQGAGTEAFF.

The chain uses TRBV12-5 and TRBJ2-1, with TRBD2 as a possible D gene (6 bases). Germline V gene sequence: CDR1 LGHNT, CDR2 FRNRAP. V was pared by 6 bases and J by 6 bases, with 15 bases between. The CDR3 spans 14 residues. The CDR3, as DNA: TGTGCTAGTGGCCCGGGACTCCTTATCAATGAGCAGTTCTTC. This sequence encodes CASGPGLLINEQFF.

There are a few counts of this clone. The chain combines TRBV4-3 with TRBJ2-2; D unresolved. The CDR3 consists of 16 residues. In germline, CDR1 is LGHNA, CDR2 YSLEER. The V gene lost 4 bases and the J gene lost 0 bases, with 12 bases spanning the gap. Written as DNA, the CDR3 is TGCGCCAGCAGCCCCACTGGGCTACCGAACACCGGGGAGCTGTTTTTT. It encodes CASSPTGLPNTGELFF.

V gene TRBV7-2 combines with J gene TRBJ2-3; 7 nucleotides match TRBD1. The V gene end was trimmed by 5 bases and the J gene end by 2 bases; junction bases not matched to a gene: 7. CDR1 and CDR2 from the germline V gene are SGHTA and FQGNSA. This CDR3 is built from 15 residues. The CDR3 region is CASSHRDRNTDTQYF. CDR3 in DNA: TGTGCCAGCAGCCACCGGGACAGAAACACAGATACGCAGTATTTT.

This clone was found a few times. This chain joins TRBV19 and TRBJ1-6; TRBD1 aligns across 7 bases. CDR3 length: 14 amino acids. The J segment lost 10 bases and the V segment lost 6 bases, leaving 9 bases of the junction unmatched. Germline CDR1 is LNHDA and CDR2 is SQIVND (reference sequence). CDR3 bases: TGTGCCAGTAGGATCACAGGGGTGTGGTCACCCCTCCACTTT. Its translation: CASRITGVWSPLHF.

The chain joins TRBV20-1 to TRBJ2-7; D might be TRBD2 (5 bases). Trimming took 3 bases from V and 1 from J, leaving 16 bases between them. The germline gives CDR1 DFQATT, CDR2 SNEGSKA (reference sequence). CDR3 length: 15 amino acids. CDR3 protein: CSASKEAGWSYEQYF. The DNA of the CDR3 is TGCAGTGCTAGTAAGGAGGCGGGTTGGTCCTACGAGCAGTACTTC.

The rearrangement uses TRBV5-6 and TRBJ2-7; TRBD2 matches 14 bases. The CDR3 consists of 15 residues. Germline assignment: CDR1 SGHDT and CDR2 YYEEEE. After removal of 4 bases from V and 2 bases from J, the junction contained 2 bases not matched to a gene. The CDR3 DNA reads as TGTGCCAGCAGCCCGGGACTAGCGGGGGCCTACGAGCAGTACTTC. Protein sequence: CASSPGLAGAYEQYF.

V usage is TRBV2 and J usage is TRBJ1-2; a possible D gene is TRBD1 (5 bases). Per the germline V gene, CDR1 is SNHLY and CDR2 is FYNNEI. Trimming took off 6 bases at V and 7 bases at J, with 15 bases between the two ends. The CDR3 totals 13 residues. The CDR3 DNA reads as TGTGCCAGCAGGGCGGGGGGTCAGCGTGGCTACACCTTC. It is translated as CASRAGGQRGYTF.